This TCR beta chain was obtained from a study of regulatory T cells in long-lasting Graves disease. This clonotype turned up a few times. Antigen specificity is unknown. Study-wide points: Reduced TCR diversity was observed in persistent Graves' patients versus newly diagnosed patients. Among persistent patients, a larger number of public clonotypes were shared (around 3,000) than among newly diagnosed patients (about 970).

For TCR beta, libraries came from iRepertoire HTBI primers and Arm-PCR of CDR3 regions. One entry per CDR3 protein results from TCRdb running MiXCR on the multiplex PCR reads. The repertoire has about 400,000 distinct CDR3 sequences, 15% of them found once; the top ten carry over 7%. The sample's time point: newly diagnosed GD, antithyroid drugs for less than 3 months. Making the TCR library involved RNA that had been extracted from PBMCs. This same sample was also taken into another study, of T cells in Graves' hyperthyroidism and ophthalmopathy.

The sequence derives from a woman in her thirties or forties with Graves disease. The input for sequencing was peripheral blood mononuclear cells (PBMCs), taken at new diagnosis, from a patient treated with antithyroid drugs.

The CDR3 nucleotides read TGCAGTGCTATTCCCTTACAGGGGGACTATGGCTACACCTTC. Protein: CSAIPLQGDYGYTF. The rearrangement joins TRBV20-1 to TRBJ1-2, with 8 bases lining up with TRBD1. CDR1 and CDR2 (germline): DFQATT, SNEGSKA (reference sequence). The CDR3 has 14 residues. Unmatched junction bases numbered 7, after V lost 4 bases and J lost 3 bases.